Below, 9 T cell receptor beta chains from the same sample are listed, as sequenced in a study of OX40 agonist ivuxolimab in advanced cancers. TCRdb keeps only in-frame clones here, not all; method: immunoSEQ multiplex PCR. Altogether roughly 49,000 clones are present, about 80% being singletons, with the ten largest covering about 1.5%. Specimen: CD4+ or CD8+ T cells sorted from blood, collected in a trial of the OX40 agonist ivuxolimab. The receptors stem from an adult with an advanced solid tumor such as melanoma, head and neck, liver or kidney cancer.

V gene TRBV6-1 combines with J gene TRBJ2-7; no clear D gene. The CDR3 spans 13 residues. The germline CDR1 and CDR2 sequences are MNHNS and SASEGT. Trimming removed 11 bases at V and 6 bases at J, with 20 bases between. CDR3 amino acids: CAGSYRAHGEQYF. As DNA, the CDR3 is TGTGCCGGGTCGTATCGGGCCCACGGCGAGCAGTACTTC.

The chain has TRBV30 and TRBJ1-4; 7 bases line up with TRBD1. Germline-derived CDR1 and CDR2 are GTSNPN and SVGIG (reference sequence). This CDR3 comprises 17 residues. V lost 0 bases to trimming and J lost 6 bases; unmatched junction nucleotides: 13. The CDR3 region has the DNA TGTGCCTGGAGTGTACCCCATGGGGCAGGGGGACATGAAAAACTGTTTTTT. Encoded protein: CAWSVPHGAGGHEKLFF.

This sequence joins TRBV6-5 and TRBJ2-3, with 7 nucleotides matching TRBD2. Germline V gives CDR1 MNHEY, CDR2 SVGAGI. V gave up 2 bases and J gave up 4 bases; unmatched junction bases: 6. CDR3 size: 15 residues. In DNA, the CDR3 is TGTGCCAGCAGTTACGGGGCGGGAGCTCCAGATACGCAGTATTTT. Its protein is CASSYGAGAPDTQYF.

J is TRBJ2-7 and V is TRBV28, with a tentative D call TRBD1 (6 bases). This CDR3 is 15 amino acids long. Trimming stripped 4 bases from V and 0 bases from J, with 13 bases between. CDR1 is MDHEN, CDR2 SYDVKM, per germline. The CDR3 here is CASSSSGVSSYEQYF. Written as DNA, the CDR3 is TGTGCCAGCAGTTCGTCAGGGGTCAGCTCCTACGAGCAGTACTTC.

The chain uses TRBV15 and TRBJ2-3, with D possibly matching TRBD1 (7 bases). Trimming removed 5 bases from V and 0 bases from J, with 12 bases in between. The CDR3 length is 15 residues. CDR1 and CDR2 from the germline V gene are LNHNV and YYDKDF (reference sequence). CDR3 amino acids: CATSAGGTSTDTQYF. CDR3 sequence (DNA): TGTGCCACCAGCGCAGGGGGGACTAGCACAGATACGCAGTATTTT.

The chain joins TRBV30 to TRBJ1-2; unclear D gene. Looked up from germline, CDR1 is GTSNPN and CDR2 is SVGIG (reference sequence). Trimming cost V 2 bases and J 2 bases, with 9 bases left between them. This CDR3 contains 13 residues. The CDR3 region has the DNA TGTGCCTGGAGTTCGGCACACAACTATGGCTACACCTTC. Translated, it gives CAWSSAHNYGYTF.

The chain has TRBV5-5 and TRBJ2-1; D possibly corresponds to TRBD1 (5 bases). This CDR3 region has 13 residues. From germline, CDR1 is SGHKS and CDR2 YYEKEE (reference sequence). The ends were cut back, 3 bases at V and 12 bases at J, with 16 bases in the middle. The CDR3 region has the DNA TGTGCCAGCAGCTGGGGCCCGGGTGATACGCAGTTCTTC. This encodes CASSWGPGDTQFF.

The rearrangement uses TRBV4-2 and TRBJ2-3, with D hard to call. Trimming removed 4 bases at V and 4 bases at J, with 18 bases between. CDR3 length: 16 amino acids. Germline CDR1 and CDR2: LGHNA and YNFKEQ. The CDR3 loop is CASSPWAGSSSDTQYF. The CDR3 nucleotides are TGTGCCAGCAGCCCGTGGGCTGGGTCTAGTTCAGATACGCAGTATTTT.

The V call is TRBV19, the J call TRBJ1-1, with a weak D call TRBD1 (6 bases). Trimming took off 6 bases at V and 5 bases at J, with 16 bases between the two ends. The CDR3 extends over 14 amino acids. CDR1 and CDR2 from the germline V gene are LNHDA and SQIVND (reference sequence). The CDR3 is CASRVQGEGTEAFF. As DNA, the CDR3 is TGTGCCAGTAGGGTACAGGGAGAAGGAACTGAAGCTTTCTTT.